Listed here is a single T cell receptor (beta chain). As handled by the study authors: Amplification with reference gene primers provided the estimates of nucleated cell counts. The data were produced by immunoSEQ multiplex PCR, yet TCRdb's version contains in-frame clones alone and is incomplete. V and J calls and clone size follow that table, whereas D and trimming were derived from the DNA. The sample holds 60,000 or so clones, 90% seen once. The sample belongs to a study of blood T cell repertoires in COVID-19. Looking at the study overall: Donors in the United States, Italy and Spain gave samples during acute or convalescent COVID-19.

The CDR3 consists of 13 residues. The V end lost 6 bases, the J end lost 7 bases, and 15 bases lay between the germline ends. The germline gives CDR1 MNHEY, CDR2 SVGAGI. This TCR was recovered from a human donor with active COVID-19. The donor label of this sample is uncertain. This chain links TRBV6-5 with TRBJ1-1, with a tentative D call TRBD1 (6 bases). Material: peripheral blood. CDR3 in amino acids: CASRPPGGLEAFF. The DNA of the CDR3 is TGTGCCAGCAGGCCGCCCGGGGGGCTTGAAGCTTTCTTT.